The 22 T cell receptor beta chains below all came from one sample that was sequenced in a study of blood T cells in healthy people across ages. A sample-barcoded 5' primer and a J-beta primer mix were used in a second PCR of roughly 6 to 12 cycles. Using its own MiXCR run on the 5' RACE reads, TCRdb lists one record per CDR3 protein. The sample consists of more than 800,000 distinct CDR3 sequences, about 30% of them appearing once. The sample consisted of blood. The receptors stem from an elderly woman in good health.

This rearrangement joins TRBV12-3 or TRBV12-4 to TRBJ1-2; 7 bases match TRBD1. CDR3 length: 12 residues. The V gene end was trimmed by 7 bases and the J gene end by 4 bases; junction bases not matched to a gene: 3. The CDR3 reads CASNDRVYGYTF. The CDR3 bases are TGTGCCAGCAATGACAGGGTCTATGGCTACACCTTC.

With regard to this clonotype: The junction differs from germline at one of its ends, possibly a read error. The gene calls are TRBV6-5 and TRBJ1-5, with a possible D match to TRBD1 (6 bases). The germline V gene encodes CDR1 MNHEY and CDR2 SVGAGI. This CDR3 is built from 15 residues. The CDR3 region is CASSLAGGLNRPQHF. In nucleotides, the CDR3 is TGTGCCAGCAGCCTCGCGGGGGGCCTTAATCGGCCCCAGCATTTT.

This clonotype was picked up many times. The chain carries TRBV20-1 and TRBJ1-2, with D possibly TRBD1 on 5 matching bases. The CDR3 spans 15 residues. From germline, CDR1 is DFQATT and CDR2 SNEGSKA (reference sequence). Trimming removed 3 bases at V and 0 bases at J, with 14 bases between. CDR3 sequence (DNA): TGCAGTGCTAGTGATCAGGGCGTAGCTAACTATGGCTACACCTTC. This translates into CSASDQGVANYGYTF.

The genes are TRBV27 and TRBJ1-6; no clear D. This CDR3 has 14 amino acids. V gave up 7 bases and J gave up 0 bases, with 7 bases separating them. Germline CDR1 and CDR2: MNHEY and SMNVEV (reference sequence). CDR3 coding DNA: TGTGCCAGCAAAGCCAGCTCCTATAATTCACCCCTCCACTTT. This translates into CASKASSYNSPLHF.

This clonotype has more than one count but fewer than ten. The gene calls are TRBV6-2 or TRBV6-3 and TRBJ2-7; D gene uncertain. CDR1 is MNHEY, CDR2 SVGEGT, per germline. V dropped 6 bases and J dropped 5 bases, with 14 bases sitting between them. This CDR3 has 13 amino acids. CDR3 in DNA: TGTGCCAGCAGGCCCGTGGGAATCCACGAGCAGTACTTC. Protein sequence: CASRPVGIHEQYF.

This clonotype was seen ten or more times. The gene calls are TRBV4-2 and TRBJ2-1; 9 bases map to TRBD1. J was trimmed by 7 bases and V by 0 bases; bases with no gene match: 10. This CDR3 spans 17 amino acids. Germline V gene sequence: CDR1 LGHNA, CDR2 YNFKEQ. CDR3 residues: CASSQDLTGTGRNEQFF. The CDR3 coding sequence is TGTGCCAGCAGCCAAGATCTCACCGGGACAGGGCGAAATGAGCAGTTCTTC.

A remark on this clonotype: A junction end diverges from the germline sequence, so it may reflect a read error. This chain uses TRBV11-2 with TRBJ2-6; no clear D gene. CDR3 length equals 14 residues. Per the germline V gene, CDR1 is SGHAT and CDR2 is FQNNGV. As DNA, the CDR3 is TGTACCAGCAGCCTCGCTCAGGGGGCCAACGTCCTGACTTTC. This sequence encodes CTSSLAQGANVLTF.

Regarding this clonotype: This may stem from a read error, because a much larger clone lies one nucleotide away. The chain joins TRBV7-2 to TRBJ1-2, with D possibly matching TRBD1 (6 bases). There are 14 residues in the CDR3. CDR1 is SGHTA and CDR2 is FQGNSA in the germline V gene. CDR3 nucleotide sequence: TGTGTCAGCAGCTTTGAGGGGGGGCTAGGAGGCTACACCTTC. Its protein product is CVSSFEGGLGGYTF.

The CDR3 reads CSAKAPRGGQETQYF. CDR3 sequence (DNA): TGCAGTGCAAAGGCCCCCAGGGGGGGGCAGGAGACCCAGTACTTC. This chain links TRBV20-1 with TRBJ2-5; either TRBD1 or TRBD2 may supply D (7 bases each). This CDR3 is built from 15 residues. The V gene's germline CDR1 is DFQATT and CDR2 SNEGSKA (reference sequence). V dropped 6 bases and J dropped 5 bases, with 22 bases sitting between them.

This clonotype occurred many times. V and J are TRBV12-3 or TRBV12-4 and TRBJ2-5; weak D call: TRBD1 (5 bases). Trimming cost V 4 bases and J 2 bases, with 11 bases left between them. The CDR3 length is 14 residues. CDR3 sequence: CASSYGHEQETQYF. The CDR3 DNA sequence: TGTGCCAGCAGTTACGGACATGAACAAGAGACCCAGTACTTC.

This clonotype was detected many times. V usage is TRBV20-1 and J usage is TRBJ1-2; maybe TRBD1 (6 bases). Per germline, CDR1 DFQATT and CDR2 SNEGSKA (reference sequence). The V end was cut by 6 bases, the J end by 6 bases, with 17 bases between. This CDR3 comprises 13 residues. The CDR3 sequence: CSAKTGSRDGYTF. For the CDR3, the DNA is TGCAGTGCAAAGACAGGTAGTAGAGATGGCTACACCTTC.

The V gene is TRBV11-3, the J gene TRBJ2-1, with 7 bases matching TRBD2. Germline V gives CDR1 SGHNT, CDR2 YENEEA. Germline trimming cut 5 bases from V and 7 bases from J; bases unmatched to any gene: 8. CDR3 length equals 14 residues. The CDR3 DNA reads as TGTGCCAGCAGCGTAACAACGGGGGGAAATGAGCAGTTCTTC. Amino acid sequence: CASSVTTGGNEQFF.

The chain carries TRBV29-1 and TRBJ2-3, with D unresolved. The J call may be mistaken, given a closer DNA end match to TRBJ1-5. The CDR3 sequence is 13 residues long. Per the germline V gene, CDR1 is SQVTM and CDR2 is ANQGSEA. The CDR3: CSVDCPLTDTQHF. CDR3 nucleotide sequence: TGCAGCGTTGACTGTCCCCTCACAGATACGCAGCATTTT.

This clonotype was counted ten times or more. This chain joins TRBV7-2 and TRBJ1-2; 9 bases are a match to TRBD1. CDR1 and CDR2 (germline): SGHTA, FQGNSA. The CDR3 is 14 amino acids. The V and J ends lost 5 bases and 7 bases, in that order; junction bases with no gene match: 8. CDR3 loop: CASSTRTGESGYTF. For the CDR3, the DNA is TGTGCCAGCAGCACCCGGACAGGGGAGTCTGGCTACACCTTC.

This clonotype showed up many times. V is TRBV25-1 and J is TRBJ2-1; 8 bases are shared with TRBD1. With V trimmed by 4 bases and J by 4 bases, 3 bases remained unmatched. The germline V gene encodes CDR1 MGHDK and CDR2 SYGVNS. The CDR3 is 14 residues long. The CDR3, as DNA: TGTGCCAGCAGTGCGGGACAGGTATACAATGAGCAGTTCTTC. It encodes CASSAGQVYNEQFF.

The chain uses TRBV27 and TRBJ1-6, with TRBD1 matching 9 bases. After removal of 6 bases from V and 11 bases from J, the junction contained 11 bases not matched to a gene. Germline V CDR1 and CDR2: MNHEY, SMNVEV (reference sequence). This CDR3 comprises 15 residues. CDR3 bases: TGTGCCAGCAGCCAGGACAGGGGTATAATGACACCCCTCCACTTT. It encodes CASSQDRGIMTPLHF.

Concerning this clonotype: A much larger clone sits a single nucleotide away, making a read error possible. The gene calls are TRBV18 and TRBJ2-7; D might be TRBD1 (5 bases). CDR1 KGHSH and CDR2 LQKENI come from the germline V gene. CDR3 length equals 15 residues. V dropped 3 bases and J dropped 2 bases, with 14 bases sitting between them. The CDR3 DNA is TGTGCCAGCTCACCCGACAGAATCGACACCTACGAGCAGTACTTC. It is translated as CASSPDRIDTYEQYF.

The DNA for the CDR3 is TGTGCCAGCAGCATAAACCGGGACAGTTATGGCTACACCTTC. Translating gives CASSINRDSYGYTF. This rearrangement joins TRBV2 to TRBJ1-2; 7 bases are a match to TRBD1. V gave up 6 bases and J gave up 5 bases; unmatched junction bases: 9. Germline assignment: CDR1 SNHLY and CDR2 FYNNEI. CDR3 length equals 14 residues.

The V and J genes are TRBV29-1 and TRBJ1-1, with D tentatively TRBD1 (5 bases). The germline gives CDR1 SQVTM, CDR2 ANQGSEA. The CDR3 contains 13 residues. Trimming took off 3 bases at V and 6 bases at J, with 14 bases between the two ends. The chain's CDR3 is CSVERGNKAEAFF. CDR3 DNA sequence: TGCAGCGTTGAGCGGGGGAATAAGGCTGAAGCTTTCTTT.

The CDR3 region has the DNA TGTGCCAGCTCACACGGGACTAGCGGGACCGAGCAGTACTTC. The encoded protein is CASSHGTSGTEQYF. The chain is built from TRBV18 and TRBJ2-5; 13 nucleotides match TRBD2. Matching the DNA end better, TRBJ2-7 makes the J call doubtful. This CDR3 spans 14 amino acids. CDR1 is KGHSH and CDR2 is LQKENI in the germline V gene.

The chain recombines TRBV7-2 with TRBJ1-1; D call uncertain. Trimming left V 5 bases short and J 0 bases short, with 13 bases between. There are 15 residues in the CDR3. Looked up from germline, CDR1 is SGHTA and CDR2 is FQGNSA. CDR3 nucleotides: TGTGCCAGCAGCCGGAGCTCCGTCCTGAACACTGAAGCTTTCTTT. Translation: CASSRSSVLNTEAFF.

Notes on this clonotype: A read error may explain this, as a much larger clone is one base away. V and J are TRBV7-9 and TRBJ2-3; 9 bases fit TRBD2. Germline lookup yields CDR1 SEHNR and CDR2 FQNEAQ (reference sequence). The V gene end was trimmed by 5 bases and the J gene end by 2 bases; junction bases not matched to a gene: 8. The CDR3 covers 16 residues. The CDR3 reads CASSQGLAINTDTQYF. In DNA form, the CDR3 reads TGTGCCAGCAGCCAGGGACTAGCTATAAACACAGATACGCAGTATTTT. Full variable domain (outside the CDR3, taken from reference TRBV7-9 and TRBJ2-3): DTGVSQNPRHKITKRGQNVTFRCDPISEHNRLYWYRQTLGQGPEFLTYFQNEAQLEKSRLLSDRFSAERPKGSFSTLEIQRTEQGDSAMYLCASSQGLAINTDTQYFGPGTRLTVL.